A selection of T cell receptor beta chains follows, all from one sample in a study of a mutant IDH1 vaccine in newly diagnosed glioma. Their recognized antigens are unknown. TCRdb's copy holds only in-frame clones and misses some; the assay was immunoSEQ multiplex PCR. This sample yields tens of thousands of clones, of which roughly 83% are seen a single time; 10% to 15% belongs to the top ten. Sequencing used PBMCs, obtained from a glioma patient whose treatment included an IDH1 peptide vaccine. These receptors came from a man between 18 and 29 years old with glioma. Both conserved end residues are trimmed from each CDR3.

V	J	CDR3
TRBV5-5	TRBJ1-5	ASDAQPGLGQPQH
TRBV7-2	TRBJ1-1	ASSQRQGLNTEAF
TRBV6-1	TRBJ2-5	ASSPPRTQY
TRBV6-4	TRBJ1-1	ASSDSANTEAF
TRBV4-3	TRBJ2-2	ASSLGMGGELF
TRBV4-3	TRBJ2-7	ASSHGLAATYEQY
TRBV9	TRBJ2-7	ASSAGASNYEQY
TRBV11-1	TRBJ1-3	ASSLSSGNTIY
TRBV21-1	TRBJ1-1	ASRRRFPGQGTLDTEAF
TRBV19	TRBJ2-3	ASSDIGLTDTQY
TRBV27	TRBJ1-1	ASSRGQNTEAF
TRBV2	TRBJ2-1	ASSGVVGTSGGVTNEQF
TRBV29-1	TRBJ2-7	SVRSENSYEQY
TRBV5-1	TRBJ1-1	ASSFKGTEAF
TRBV30	TRBJ1-6	AWSVTQGANSPLH
TRBV6-5	TRBJ1-5	ASRSGQLDNQPQH
TRBV5-1	TRBJ2-1	ASSLEVPANEQF
TRBV25-1	TRBJ1-4	ASSTPGGPGEKLF
TRBV7-6	TRBJ2-7	ASSLKDSSYEQY
TRBV10-3	TRBJ2-3	AISESGGDTQY
TRBV9	TRBJ2-1	ASSRQGSSYNEQF
TRBV28	TRBJ2-3	ASRDQGGTDTQY
TRBV5-5	TRBJ1-1	ASSLGHGGGTEAF
TRBV27	TRBJ2-7	ASGRQGIYEQY
TRBV7-3	TRBJ1-2	ASSSSGTYGYT
TRBV7-9	TRBJ1-2	ASSPGSAYGYT
TRBV5-1	TRBJ2-7	ASSTAPSIPAYEQY
TRBV29-1	TRBJ2-7	SAGASNYEQY
TRBV5-4	TRBJ2-7	ASSLFIGGSGEQY
TRBV7-8	TRBJ2-7	ASSLWSGGSYEQY
TRBV5-1	TRBJ2-7	ASSLVVSPYEQY
TRBV28	TRBJ1-1	ASSLSRDAEAF
TRBV7-2	TRBJ2-3	ASSLRPEPGADTQY
TRBV5-1	TRBJ1-2	ASSLGFGGNYGYT
TRBV4-3	TRBJ2-3	ASSPGSGGLTDTQY
TRBV4-3	TRBJ1-2	ASSQERAAGPYGYT
TRBV7-6	TRBJ2-1	ASSLDPLMRDNEQF
TRBV29-1	TRBJ1-1	SVKTGNTEAF
TRBV27	TRBJ2-7	ASSLRWTGGDEQY
TRBV5-6	TRBJ2-3	ASSFRGAGSDTQY
TRBV7-8	TRBJ1-5	ASSLGQVGQPQH
TRBV6-1	TRBJ1-2	ASSVRDRVGGNYGYT
TRBV4-3	TRBJ2-2	ASSHTSGDTGELF
TRBV5-4	TRBJ2-3	ASSFPSSVGQGATDTQY
TRBV7-3	TRBJ2-7	ASSPGSGTYEQY
TRBV11-2	TRBJ1-6	ASSLAHNSPLH
TRBV18	TRBJ1-1	ASSWDSNVGEAF
TRBV9	TRBJ1-2	ASSPSNTAANYGYT
TRBV13	TRBJ2-7	ASSWGLGPIGDEQY
TRBV4-3	TRBJ1-6	ASSSTRQVYSPLH